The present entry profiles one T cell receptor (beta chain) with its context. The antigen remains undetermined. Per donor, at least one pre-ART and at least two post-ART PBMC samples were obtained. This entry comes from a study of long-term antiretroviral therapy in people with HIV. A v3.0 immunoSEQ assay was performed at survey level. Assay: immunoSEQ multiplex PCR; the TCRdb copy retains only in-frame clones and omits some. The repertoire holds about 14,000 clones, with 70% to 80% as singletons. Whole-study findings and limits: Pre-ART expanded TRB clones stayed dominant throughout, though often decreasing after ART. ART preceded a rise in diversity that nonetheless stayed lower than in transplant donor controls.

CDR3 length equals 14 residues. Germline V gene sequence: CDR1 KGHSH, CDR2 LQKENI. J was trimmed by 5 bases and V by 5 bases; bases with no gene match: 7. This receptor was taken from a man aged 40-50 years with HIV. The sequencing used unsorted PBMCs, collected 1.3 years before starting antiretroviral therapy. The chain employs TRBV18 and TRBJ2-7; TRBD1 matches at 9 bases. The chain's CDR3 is CASSLTGGEDEQYF. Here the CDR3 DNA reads TGTGCCAGCTCATTAACAGGGGGCGAGGACGAGCAGTACTTC.